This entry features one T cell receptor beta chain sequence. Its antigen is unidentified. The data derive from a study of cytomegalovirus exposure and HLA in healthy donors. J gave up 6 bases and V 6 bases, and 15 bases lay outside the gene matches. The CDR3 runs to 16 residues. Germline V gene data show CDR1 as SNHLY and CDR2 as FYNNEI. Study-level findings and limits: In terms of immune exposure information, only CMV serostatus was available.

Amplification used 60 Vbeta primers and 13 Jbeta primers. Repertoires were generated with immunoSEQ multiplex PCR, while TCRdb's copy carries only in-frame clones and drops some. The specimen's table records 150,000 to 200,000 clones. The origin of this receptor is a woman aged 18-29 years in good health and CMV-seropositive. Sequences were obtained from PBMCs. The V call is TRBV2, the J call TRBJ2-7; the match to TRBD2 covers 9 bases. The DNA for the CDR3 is TGTGCCAGCAGCCGAGGAGTAGCGGGAGATAGGGCCGAGCAGTACTTC. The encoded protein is CASSRGVAGDRAEQYF.